A single sample is the source of the 30 T cell receptor beta chains below, sequenced in a study of spatial heterogeneity in lung cancer. Time point described: sample taken at primary tumor resection. MiXCR, applied by TCRdb to the 5' RACE reads, yields one record per CDR3 protein. The repertoire includes around 45,000 distinct CDR3 sequences, roughly an eighth of them detected once, and 55% to 70% sits in the top ten. Here the sequenced sample was PBMCs, taken at surgery. The source of these receptors is a male donor with early-stage non-small cell lung cancer.

V and J are TRBV3-1 and TRBJ1-6; possibly TRBD1 for D (5 bases). The V end was cut by 6 bases, the J end by 10 bases, with 19 bases between. Germline loops: CDR1 LGHDT, CDR2 YNNKEL (reference sequence). The CDR3 totals 15 residues. Written as DNA, the CDR3 is TGTGCCAGCAGTGGGCCGGGACTAGAGGGATCACCCCTCCACTTT. This sequence encodes CASSGPGLEGSPLHF.

This clonotype was observed at least ten times. The chain combines TRBV4-3 with TRBJ2-3, with 8 bases matching TRBD1. The CDR3 length is 16 residues. The V segment lost 6 bases and the J segment 6 bases; nucleotides outside the gene matches: 14. The germline V gene encodes CDR1 LGHNA and CDR2 YSLEER. The CDR3 reads CASSLTPGQAPDTQYF. The DNA of the CDR3 is TGCGCCAGCAGTCTAACCCCGGGACAGGCGCCGGATACGCAGTATTTT.

In this sample, this clonotype turned up many times. The chain recombines TRBV20-1 with TRBJ1-2; D gene uncertain. The CDR3 contains 11 residues. V lost 2 bases and J 8 bases, leaving 9 bases between the germline ends. Germline CDR1 is DFQATT and CDR2 is SNEGSKA (reference sequence). The CDR3 loop is CSARSGNGYTF. The CDR3 nucleotides are TGCAGTGCTAGAAGTGGAAACGGCTACACCTTC.

This clonotype turned up a few times. V and J are TRBV5-1 and TRBJ2-1; 10 bases line up with TRBD2. The trim removed 4 bases at V and 9 bases at J, leaving 13 bases unmatched. The CDR3 loop spans 16 amino acids. Per the germline V gene, CDR1 is SGHRS and CDR2 is YFSETQ. CDR3 loop: CASSPEASGSTFEQFF. The CDR3 bases are TGCGCCAGCAGCCCGGAGGCTAGCGGGAGTACCTTTGAGCAGTTCTTC.

V is TRBV11-1 and J is TRBJ2-2; D not resolved. V was trimmed by 5 bases and J by 4 bases, leaving 8 bases between them. CDR1 and CDR2 (germline): SGHAT, FQDESV (reference sequence). This CDR3 is built from 13 residues. DNA of the CDR3: TGTGCCAGCAGCAACACCGGCACCGGGGAGCTGTTTTTT. Encoded protein: CASSNTGTGELFF.

This clonotype was found a few times. V is TRBV2 and J is TRBJ2-3; no reliable D call. Germline assignment: CDR1 SNHLY and CDR2 FYNNEI. This CDR3 has 11 amino acids. Trimming pared 0 bases from V and 5 bases from J, leaving 0 bases between. The CDR3 region is CASSEADTQYF. In DNA, the CDR3 is TGTGCCAGCAGTGAAGCAGATACGCAGTATTTT.

This clonotype was recorded at least ten times. This chain uses TRBV6-2 or TRBV6-3 with TRBJ1-1, with D unresolved. Germline CDR1 reads MNHEY; CDR2 reads SVGEGT. V dropped 4 bases and J dropped 8 bases, with 14 bases sitting between them. The CDR3 is 13 residues long. CDR3 loop: CASSLGTLGEAFF. Written as DNA, the CDR3 is TGTGCCAGCAGTTTGGGCACACTAGGAGAAGCTTTCTTT.

This clonotype came up a few times. This chain uses TRBV2 with TRBJ2-1, with no clear D. The CDR3 has 12 amino acids. V shed 4 bases and J shed 6 bases, with 7 bases lying between them. The germline gives CDR1 SNHLY, CDR2 FYNNEI. Here the CDR3 DNA reads TGTGCCAGCAGTGGGTCCGGCAATGAGCAGTTCTTC. This encodes CASSGSGNEQFF.

In this sample, this clonotype turned up a few times. This sequence joins TRBV6-5 and TRBJ1-2, with 9 bases identical to TRBD1. V gave up 6 bases and J gave up 0 bases; unmatched junction bases: 2. Germline V lookup: CDR1 MNHEY, CDR2 SVGAGI. This CDR3 is 14 amino acids long. The CDR3 region has the DNA TGTGCCAGCAGGAGACAGGGGGCTAACTATGGCTACACCTTC. It is translated as CASRRQGANYGYTF.

This clonotype occurred a few times. The CDR3 nucleotides read TGTGCCAGCAGTTCCAGGACTGACGAAGCTTTCTTT. This translates into CASSSRTDEAFF. This chain links TRBV6-5 with TRBJ1-1, with D unclear. Germline V gives CDR1 MNHEY, CDR2 SVGAGI. V lost 4 bases and J 8 bases, leaving 11 bases between the germline ends. This CDR3 is 12 amino acids long.

The chain uses TRBV28 and TRBJ2-3; a weak D match, TRBD1 (6 bases). V dropped 5 bases and J dropped 6 bases, with 18 bases sitting between them. Looked up from germline, CDR1 is MDHEN and CDR2 is SYDVKM. This CDR3 has 15 residues. CDR3 residues: CASSILGQPTDTQYF. Here the CDR3 DNA reads TGTGCCAGCAGTATCCTCGGACAGCCTACGGATACGCAGTATTTT. Based on the CDR3 plus reference TRBV28 and TRBJ2-3, the full variable domain is DVKVTQSSRYLVKRTGEKVFLECVQDMDHENMFWYRQDPGLGLRLIYFSYDVKMKEKGDIPEGYSVSREKKERFSLILESASTNQTSMYLCASSILGQPTDTQYFGPGTRLTVL.

A few counts support this clonotype. The chain is built from TRBV29-1 and TRBJ2-2; 10 nucleotides match TRBD1. The CDR3 length is 13 residues. Germline CDR1 SQVTM, CDR2 ANQGSEA. V was clipped by 8 bases and J by 7 bases; unmatched bases: 7. As DNA, the CDR3 is TGCAGCTCCAGGACAGGGGGGTACGGGGAGCTGTTTTTT. It codes for CSSRTGGYGELFF.

This clonotype turned up a few times. CDR3 DNA: TGTGCCAGCATGGAAGGGGATGGAGAGCAGTACTTC. This sequence encodes CASMEGDGEQYF. The rearrangement joins TRBV28 to TRBJ2-7; perhaps TRBD1 as D (5 bases). Germline V gives CDR1 MDHEN, CDR2 SYDVKM. The CDR3 has 12 residues. V dropped 7 bases and J dropped 7 bases, with 14 bases sitting between them. The full variable domain, its missing parts supplied by reference TRBV28 and TRBJ2-7, is DVKVTQSSRYLVKRTGEKVFLECVQDMDHENMFWYRQDPGLGLRLIYFSYDVKMKEKGDIPEGYSVSREKKERFSLILESASTNQTSMYLCASMEGDGEQYFGPGTRLTVT.

This clonotype showed up just a few times. The chain is built from TRBV4-1 and TRBJ2-2, with D uncertain. Germline V gene data show CDR1 as MGHRA and CDR2 as YSYEKL. The length of the CDR3 is 17 residues. Trimming shortened V by 0 bases and J by 3 bases, and 14 bases separated the two germline ends. In DNA, the CDR3 is TGCGCCAGCAGCCAAGATAAAGAGAGAGAGGACACCGGGGAGCTGTTTTTT. Residues: CASSQDKEREDTGELFF.

The V call is TRBV3-1, the J call TRBJ2-5; 11 bases line up with TRBD2. The V gene's germline CDR1 is LGHDT and CDR2 YNNKEL (reference sequence). The CDR3 contains 14 residues. V lost 4 bases and J lost 5; bases outside the gene matches: 3. CDR3 sequence reads: CASSPTSGKETQYF. The CDR3 region has the DNA TGTGCCAGCAGCCCGACTAGCGGGAAGGAGACCCAGTACTTC.

This clonotype was picked up one time. The chain has TRBV5-1 and TRBJ2-1, with 7 bases that match TRBD1. CDR1 is SGHRS, CDR2 YFSETQ, per germline. The CDR3 sequence is 14 residues long. V gave up 2 bases and J gave up 4 bases; unmatched junction bases: 3. The CDR3 DNA is TGCGCCAGCAGCTTTGGACAGGATTACAATGAGCAGTTCTTC. Its translation: CASSFGQDYNEQFF.

The V and J genes are TRBV4-3 and TRBJ2-5; no reliable D call. V was clipped by 0 bases and J by 1 base, with 9 bases between them. CDR1 and CDR2 (germline): LGHNA, YSLEER. The CDR3 spans 15 residues. CDR3 residues: CASSQDLWTQETQYF. The CDR3 bases are TGCGCCAGCAGCCAAGATCTCTGGACCCAAGAGACCCAGTACTTC.

This clonotype showed up many times. This chain connects TRBV10-1 to TRBJ2-5, with 10 nucleotides matching TRBD2. The junction had 2 bases not matched to a gene; V was cut back by 1 base and J by 0 bases. This CDR3 has 16 amino acids. Germline CDR1 is WNHNN and CDR2 is SYGVQD (reference sequence). The CDR3 here is CASSEYTSGDQETQYF. The CDR3 nucleotides are TGCGCCAGCAGTGAGTACACTAGCGGGGACCAAGAGACCCAGTACTTC.

The V call is TRBV7-2, the J call TRBJ2-7; tentatively, D is TRBD2 (6 bases). Between the trimmed V and J ends, which lost 4 bases and 2 bases, there was a span of 15 bases. Germline V CDR1 and CDR2: SGHTA, FQGNSA. The CDR3 runs to 15 residues. CDR3 sequence: CASSYLAYSPYEQYF. CDR3 DNA sequence: TGTGCCAGCAGCTACCTAGCGTACAGCCCCTACGAGCAGTACTTC.

There are many counts of this clonotype. The chain uses TRBV5-1 and TRBJ2-3; D uncertain. This CDR3 comprises 14 residues. CDR1 is SGHRS and CDR2 is YFSETQ in the germline V gene. V lost 0 bases and J 1 base, leaving 6 bases between the germline ends. The CDR3 nucleotides are TGCGCCAGCAGCTTGGAGGCGGGCACAGATACGCAGTATTTT. It is translated as CASSLEAGTDTQYF.

This clonotype was seen ten or more times. The CDR3 DNA is TGTGCCAGCAGCCCAGGACAGCAAGAGACCCAGTACTTC. This sequence encodes CASSPGQQETQYF. The V gene is TRBV7-3, the J gene TRBJ2-5; D may be TRBD1 (6 bases). There are 13 residues in the CDR3. Germline V gene data show CDR1 as SGHTA and CDR2 as FQGTGA. V was pared by 5 bases and J by 2 bases, with 9 bases between.

In its sample, this clonotype was seen a few times. The chain couples TRBV5-6 to TRBJ1-5; tentative D call: TRBD1 (5 bases). The CDR3 is 14 amino acids. The V and J ends lost 7 bases and 7 bases respectively, with 18 bases between them. Germline CDR1 SGHDT, CDR2 YYEEEE. This CDR3 reads CASPRNDGTQPQHF. In DNA form, the CDR3 reads TGTGCCAGCCCTCGAAACGACGGGACCCAGCCCCAGCATTTT.

This chain connects TRBV7-2 to TRBJ1-5; D is unresolved. This CDR3 comprises 16 residues. V shed 5 bases and J shed 0 bases, with 14 bases lying between them. CDR1 and CDR2 from the germline V gene are SGHTA and FQGNSA. CDR3 DNA: TGTGCCAGCAGCATAACCGGCGGTTATAGCAATCAGCCCCAGCATTTT. Translation: CASSITGGYSNQPQHF.

This clonotype came up a few times. The CDR3 region is CASSLTALSGNTIYF. The CDR3 DNA follows: TGTGCCAGCAGCTTAACCGCACTATCTGGAAACACCATATATTTT. The chain has TRBV11-1 and TRBJ1-3; D is unclear. Between the trimmed V and J ends, which lost 2 bases and 1 base, there was a span of 9 bases. The CDR3 runs to 15 residues. In germline, CDR1 is SGHAT, CDR2 FQDESV (reference sequence).

This clonotype appeared a few times. The gene calls are TRBV3-1 and TRBJ1-2; no clear D gene. V was trimmed by 5 bases and J by 7 bases, leaving 11 bases between them. The CDR3 consists of 12 residues. The germline CDR1 and CDR2 sequences are LGHDT and YNNKEL (reference sequence). CDR3 DNA sequence: TGTGCCAGCAGCGCGAGCCAGACTGGCTACACCTTC. Its protein product is CASSASQTGYTF.

V and J are TRBV6-5 and TRBJ2-7, with D possibly TRBD1 on 6 matching bases. This CDR3 is built from 16 residues. Per germline, CDR1 MNHEY and CDR2 SVGAGI. V gave up 6 bases and J gave up 5 bases, with 23 bases separating them. The CDR3 bases are TGTGCCAGCAGGGCACCGGGACACAGATCCGGTCACGAGCAGTACTTC. Translation gives CASRAPGHRSGHEQYF.

This clonotype showed up many times. V and J are TRBV4-1 and TRBJ2-3; tentative D call: TRBD2 (6 bases). Germline V gene sequence: CDR1 MGHRA, CDR2 YSYEKL. With 4 bases removed from V and 2 bases from J, the gap between germline ends came to 16 bases. The CDR3 has 16 residues. The CDR3 DNA is TGCGCCAGCAGCCGAGAAGGCGGGGCGACCACAGATACGCAGTATTTT. Its translation: CASSREGGATTDTQYF.

This clonotype was seen many times. The chain combines TRBV3-1 with TRBJ2-7; 9 bases map to TRBD2. CDR3 length: 14 amino acids. The V segment lost 0 bases and the J segment 4 bases; nucleotides outside the gene matches: 1. Germline values: CDR1 LGHDT, CDR2 YNNKEL (reference sequence). CDR3 in amino acids: CASSQDLAGYEQYF. CDR3 DNA sequence: TGTGCCAGCAGCCAAGATCTAGCGGGGTACGAGCAGTACTTC.

The genes are TRBV23-1 and TRBJ1-2, with 8 bases identical to TRBD1. TRBV23-1 is classed as an ORF, of uncertain function. The trim removed 2 bases at V and 3 bases at J, leaving 5 bases unmatched. The CDR3 spans 15 residues. The CDR3 reads CASSQPRQGHYGYTF. CDR3 DNA sequence: TGCGCCAGCAGTCAACCTAGACAGGGGCACTATGGCTACACCTTC.

Only a few counts were recorded for this clonotype. The chain joins TRBV9 to TRBJ1-6, with D perhaps TRBD1 (5 bases). V lost 1 base and J 10 bases, leaving 18 bases between the germline ends. Germline CDR1 is SGDLS and CDR2 is YYNGEE. There are 16 residues in the CDR3. The CDR3 nucleotides are TGTGCCAGCAGCGTATCCTTTGGAGGCAGGGACTCACCCCTCCACTTT. Translation gives CASSVSFGGRDSPLHF.